A selection of T cell receptor beta chains follows, all from one sample in a study of blood T cell repertoires in COVID-19. TCRdb's copy holds only in-frame clones and misses some; the assay was immunoSEQ multiplex PCR. The table records around 160,000 clones, more than 75% of them present only once. The sequencing input was peripheral blood. Receptor source: a human donor with acute or convalescent COVID-19. The donor label of this sample is uncertain. The CDR3 runs from the conserved cysteine through the conserved F or W. D genes are given only for firm matches. Clone size is shown for a subset of rows, as once, few, many or a class of expanded clone.

D | J | size | length | V | DNA | CDR3
TRBD2 | TRBJ2-3 | NA | 15 | TRBV7-8 | TGTGCCAGCAGCGACAGCGGGGGTTACACAGATACGCAGTATTTT | CASSDSGGYTDTQYF
NA | TRBJ2-3 | once | 16 | TRBV18 | TGTGCCAGCTCACCACCTGGGGGCCCGAGCACAGATACGCAGTATTTT | CASSPPGGPSTDTQYF
TRBD1 | TRBJ2-7 | NA | 16 | TRBV6-2/TRBV6-3 | TGTGCCAGCAGTTCTCCGGGACAGAGAGGGTTTGGCGAGCAGTACTTC | CASSSPGQRGFGEQYF
NA | TRBJ2-2 | NA | 15 | TRBV3-1/TRBV3-2 | TGTGCCAGCAGCCGACAGGAGGAGTTTACCGGGGAGCTGTTTTTT | CASSRQEEFTGELFF
TRBD2 | TRBJ2-7 | NA | 15 | TRBV7-2 | TGTGCCAGCAGCACGTCTAGCGGGGGGATCCACGAGCAGTACTTC | CASSTSSGGIHEQYF
NA | TRBJ2-6 | NA | 17 | TRBV11-2 | TGTGCCAGCAGCTTAGATAAGGACAGCTCTGGGGCCAACGTCCTGACTTTC | CASSLDKDSSGANVLTF
NA | TRBJ2-3 | few | 14 | TRBV3-1/TRBV3-2 | TGTGCCGCTTCAGGGGTTTCCTCGGGTGATACGCAGTATTTT | CAASGVSSGDTQYF
NA | TRBJ2-7 | NA | 15 | TRBV19 | TGTGCCAGTAGTTTGTCCCCCGCACGAGTCTACGAGCAGTACTTC | CASSLSPARVYEQYF
TRBD1 | TRBJ1-5 | NA | 17 | TRBV7-9 | TGTGCCAGCAGTTTTCCCCCGGGACAGAAAAGCAATCAGCCCCAGCATTTT | CASSFPPGQKSNQPQHF
TRBD1 | TRBJ1-1 | NA | 15 | TRBV5-3 | TGTGCCAGAAGCCTAACGACAGGGATGAACACTGAAGCTTTCTTT | CARSLTTGMNTEAFF
NA | TRBJ2-5 | few | 17 | TRBV5-1 | TGCGCCAGCAGCTTGGAAATAGGCAGGGGGGCAGTGAAGACCCAGTACTTC | CASSLEIGRGAVKTQYF
NA | TRBJ1-6 | NA | 20 | TRBV6-1 | TGTGCCAGCAGTGAATTTGGGGCATCCGTGTTCAGCTCCTATAATTCACCCCTCCACTTT | CASSEFGASVFSSYNSPLHF
NA | TRBJ1-5 | NA | 16 | TRBV6-6 | TGTGCCAGCAGTTACTCGTCAGGGAATAGCAATCAGCCCCAGCATTTT | CASSYSSGNSNQPQHF
TRBD1 | TRBJ2-2 | NA | 16 | TRBV30 | TGTGCCTGGATCAAAGACAGGGGCCTGGGGACCGGGGAGCTGTTTTTT | CAWIKDRGLGTGELFF
TRBD1 | TRBJ1-3 | NA | 16 | TRBV5-1 | TGCGCCAGCAGCCCCGGACAGGGCTTCTCTGGAAACACCATATATTTT | CASSPGQGFSGNTIYF
TRBD2 | TRBJ2-7 | once | 16 | TRBV6-1 | TGTGCCAGCAGTGAATTGAAGCGGGGGGGCCGAAGGGAGCAGTACTTC | CASSELKRGGRREQYF
TRBD1 | TRBJ2-7 | NA | 12 | TRBV6-6 | TGTGCCAGCAGACAGGGGTCCTACGAGCAGTACTTC | CASRQGSYEQYF
NA | TRBJ2-3 | once | 14 | TRBV7-2 | TGTGCCAGCAGCTTAATGGCACAGACAGATACGCAGTATTTT | CASSLMAQTDTQYF
TRBD1 | TRBJ1-2 | NA | 14 | TRBV19 | TGTGCCAGTAGTACAGGGGGCACCAACTATGGCTACACCTTC | CASSTGGTNYGYTF
NA | TRBJ2-2 | NA | 20 | TRBV4-2 | TGTGCCAGCAGCCAAGAATTGATTGGGAGAGGAGTAGGGAACACCGGGGAGCTGTTTTTT | CASSQELIGRGVGNTGELFF
TRBD1 | TRBJ1-6 | NA | 14 | TRBV18 | TGTGCCAGCTCACCGACAGGGCAGAATTCACCCCTCCACTTT | CASSPTGQNSPLHF
TRBD1 | TRBJ2-3 | NA | 15 | TRBV7-2 | TGTGCCAGCAGCCTTGGACAGGCGAATACAGATACGCAGTATTTT | CASSLGQANTDTQYF
TRBD1 | TRBJ1-1 | NA | 17 | TRBV27 | TGTGCCAGCAGTTTTCTCCGGGGGACAGGGGGCTTGAGGGAGGCTTTCTTT | CASSFLRGTGGLREAFF
TRBD2 | TRBJ2-2 | NA | 19 | TRBV9 | TGTGCCAGCAGCCTAGGGACTAGCGGGGGGGCCACGAACACCGGGGAGCTGTTTTTT | CASSLGTSGGATNTGELFF
TRBD1 | TRBJ1-1 | NA | 15 | TRBV18 | TGTGCCAGCTCACCCGCCCGGGACAGGGGCACTGAAGCTTTCTTT | CASSPARDRGTEAFF
TRBD1 | TRBJ1-5 | few | 14 | TRBV2 | TGTGCCAGCAGTGTCGGACAGGGCTATCAGCCCCAGCATTTT | CASSVGQGYQPQHF
NA | TRBJ2-1 | few | 14 | TRBV7-8 | TGTGCCAGCAGCTTAGCGAGGGTGCAGAATGAGCAGTTCTTC | CASSLARVQNEQFF
NA | TRBJ1-2 | NA | 15 | TRBV6-5 | TGTGCCAGCAGTTACCATACAGGGTCAACCTATGGCTACACCTTC | CASSYHTGSTYGYTF
TRBD2 | TRBJ2-1 | NA | 15 | TRBV7-3 | TGTGCCAGCAGCTTCGGTGGACTAGCTAAAAATGAGCAGTTCTTC | CASSFGGLAKNEQFF
TRBD1 | TRBJ1-1 | NA | 14 | TRBV7-9 | TGTGCCAGCAGCTTCGGACAGGGGAACACTGAAGCTTTCTTT | CASSFGQGNTEAFF
NA | TRBJ1-5 | NA | 13 | TRBV30 | TGTGCCTGGTCGGCAGGGTGGGATCAGCCCCAGCATTTT | CAWSAGWDQPQHF
NA | TRBJ1-3 | NA | 19 | TRBV2 | TGTGCCAGCAGTCAAACTAGGGTTCGTGAAAGGGGGACTGGAAACACCATATATTTT | CASSQTRVRERGTGNTIYF
TRBD1 | TRBJ1-1 | NA | 18 | TRBV30 | TGTGCCTGGAGTCAACCCCGGGACAGGGGGCCATCCGGCACTGAAGCTTTCTTT | CAWSQPRDRGPSGTEAFF
TRBD1 | TRBJ1-2 | NA | 13 | TRBV3-1/TRBV3-2 | TGTGCCAGCAGTACGACAGGGCCAAATGGCTACACCTTC | CASSTTGPNGYTF
NA | TRBJ2-3 | NA | 14 | TRBV7-9 | TGTGCCAGCAGCTCCCGGGAGCCAGGGGGTACGCAGTATTTT | CASSSREPGGTQYF
TRBD1 | TRBJ1-6 | once | 13 | TRBV3-1/TRBV3-2 | TGTGCCAGCAGCGTGGACAGGAATTCACCCCTCCACTTT | CASSVDRNSPLHF
NA | TRBJ1-2 | NA | 13 | TRBV18 | TGTGCCAGCTCACGCGACAGAGACTATGGCTACACCTTC | CASSRDRDYGYTF
NA | TRBJ1-2 | NA | 13 | TRBV4-3 | TGCGCCAGCAGCCAAGCCCGGTACTATGGCTACACCTTC | CASSQARYYGYTF
NA | TRBJ1-3 | NA | 14 | TRBV30 | TGTGCCTTTCGAGTCGGGAACTCTGGAAACACCATATATTTT | CAFRVGNSGNTIYF
TRBD1 | TRBJ1-5 | few | 16 | TRBV19 | TGTGCCAGTAGTATGGGGACAGGGCGAGCCGCTCAGCCCCAGCATTTT | CASSMGTGRAAQPQHF